This T cell receptor (beta chain) derives from a study of beta chain features in type 1 diabetes listed by TCRdb under 2018. As for the study more broadly: Patients and healthy donors did not differ in mean age, gender distribution, total cell number or subset yield. Across all samples, 107,917,701 sorted cells were examined, and cell number per subset correlated strongly with RNA yield. The study compared TCRB repertoires of sorted circulating CD4+ T cell subsets between recently diagnosed type 1 diabetes patients and matched healthy donors. Regulatory and stem cell-like memory subsets were isolated from only 8 patients and about eight healthy donors, whereas naive and central memory subsets came from all 28 donors. What the authors observed across the whole study: The naive, central memory and regulatory TCRB repertoires appeared to resemble one another more closely among patients than among healthy donors. Only small numbers of individuals were included in the HLA sub-analyses, which left unresolved whether HLA type had any influence on TCRB rearrangement. At VDJ recombination sites, patients with type 1 diabetes made fewer insertions and deleted more nucleotides, a pattern implying thymic rearrangement abnormalities. Because cDNA was sequenced instead of genomic DNA, highly expressing activated cells could be over-represented, though the groups showed no difference in activation or CD3 levels. Type 1 diabetes patients showed a moderate but significant shortening of TCRB CDR3 length in all four CD4+ subsets. PCR might favor shorter templates, but patient and control samples were amplified and corrected together, so any skew would affect both groups equally.

For CDR1 and CDR2, the germline V gene (reference sequence) lists LNHDA and SQIVND. From the cysteine through the phenylalanine, the CDR3 covers 15 amino acids. Only the CDR3 region is kept as DNA, spanning 45 bases read in frame from base 1. Trimming costs V 1 base and J 0 bases, and their ends lie 7 bases apart. A few counts support this clone. Its antigen is not yet known. The sample holds no much larger clone one base away, and base qualities are not on file. From each donor, a single peripheral blood sample of about 120 mL on average was drawn into heparinised tubes. A BD FACSAria II and a panel including CD45RO, CCR7, CD25, CD127, CD95 and CD27 were used to sort naive, central memory, regulatory and stem cell-like memory CD4+ T cells. A purity above 98% was achieved for all sorted populations. Right away, PBMCs were isolated by Lymphoprep density gradient centrifugation and were stained directly, with no culture step. To minimize batch effects, samples were stained and sorted in pairs, one healthy donor with one patient per experiment.

All of the isolated RNA was reverse transcribed with the High Capacity cDNA Reverse Transcription Kit, so expressed TCRB transcripts were sequenced. Naive, central memory and regulatory T cell samples underwent deep immunoSEQ sequencing, averaging around 4 million total reads per sample. Sorted cells were lysed in RLT buffer, and RNA was extracted using DNase-treated RNeasy Micro or Mini kits according to cell number. To prevent cross-contamination, every cell subset was processed on its own, while patient and healthy donor samples were processed together. The immunoSEQ multiplex PCR was used to amplify TCRB sequences from cDNA, generating 87-bp fragments that spanned the CDR3 region. Sequencing of the amplicons was performed on the Illumina HiSeq platform. The source study handled its data this way. Synthetic template baselines were used to correct PCR bias computationally, reads within Hamming distance 2 were collapsed, and singletons that could not be merged were discarded. By aligning reads against IMGT, V, D and J genes, CDR3 length, and insertions or deletions at six rearrangement sites were assigned. Within each subset, clonotype counts were normalized to sorted cell number, after which true diversity and Gini coefficients were computed with the tcR R package. The overlap coefficient, calculated on TCRB nucleotide sequences, was used to measure repertoire sharing. As a proxy for the pre-selection repertoire, out-of-frame TCRB sequences from naive cells were analyzed. TCRdb holds this immuneACCESS table with in-frame rearrangements only. Some clones are missing; in checked studies, unresolved V genes explain under half, and the rest has no known cause. D and trimming were read from the DNA, whereas the V and J calls and clone size are those reported in that table. The sample table lists 250,000 to 350,000 clones, about 13% of them with a count of one. Over 0.015% of the sample lies in the top ten.

The clonotype originates from a man aged 25-45 years with type 1 diabetes. The specimen sequenced was naive CD4+ T cells from blood. According to the study, the label for this sample's cell subset or site signals: true naive CD4+ T cells. The chain employs TRBV19 and TRBJ1-5, with the D segment identity uncertain. The nucleotide sequence is TGTGCCAGTAGTATAGGACTGTATAGCAATCAGCCCCAGCATTTT. The encoded protein is CASSIGLYSNQPQHF.